These T cell receptor beta chains were read from a single sample in a study of shared clonotypes between healthy human individuals. TCRdb's copy holds only in-frame clones and misses some; the assay was immunoSEQ multiplex PCR. The sample yields about 710,000 clones, over 55% seen once. Material: memory CD4+ T cells sorted from blood. These receptors all come from a woman aged 25 to 39 in good health. Both conserved end residues are part of each CDR3. The D gene is left open where the match is weak. Only part of the rows carry a size: once, few, many, or a class if the clone is expanded.

J gene,clone size,D gene,CDR3 length,V gene,CDR3 protein,CDR3 DNA
TRBJ2-7,NA,TRBD1,14,TRBV6-5,CASSPRQGPYEQYF,TGTGCCAGCAGTCCCCGACAGGGGCCATACGAGCAGTACTTC
TRBJ1-1,NA,NA,13,TRBV5-1,CASSLDLNTEAFF,TGCGCCAGCAGCTTGGACCTTAACACTGAAGCTTTCTTT
TRBJ1-2,NA,NA,15,TRBV29-1,CSVVPRSGARGGYTF,TGCAGCGTTGTTCCGCGGTCAGGGGCCCGGGGGGGCTACACCTTC
TRBJ1-1,few,TRBD1,19,TRBV28,CASSFQTAGTGLYGTEAFF,TGTGCCAGCAGTTTCCAAACGGCCGGGACAGGGTTATATGGCACTGAAGCTTTCTTT
TRBJ2-1,NA,TRBD2,20,TRBV4-1,CASSQGSFGLAGSSYNEQFF,TGCGCCAGCAGCCAAGGATCCTTCGGACTAGCGGGGAGCTCCTACAATGAGCAGTTCTTC
TRBJ2-3,NA,NA,15,TRBV7-2,CASSPGGFSTDTQYF,TGTGCCAGCAGCCCCGGCGGATTTAGCACAGATACGCAGTATTTT
TRBJ2-2,few,TRBD2,18,TRBV4-2,CASSPPPSLAGGQRELFF,TGTGCCAGCAGCCCACCCCCCTCCCTAGCGGGAGGGCAAAGGGAGCTGTTTTTT
TRBJ1-2,NA,NA,12,TRBV5-1,CASSDRVYGYTF,TGCGCCAGCAGCGACCGAGTCTATGGCTACACCTTC
TRBJ2-1,NA,TRBD2,15,TRBV6-6,CASSYSTQRDSGQFF,TGTGCCAGCAGTTACTCGACCCAGCGGGATTCTGGGCAGTTCTTC
TRBJ2-7,NA,NA,14,TRBV5-4,CASSFRGVSYEQYF,TGTGCCAGCAGCTTTCGTGGGGTCTCCTACGAGCAGTACTTC
TRBJ1-2,NA,NA,17,TRBV6-1,CASSDPLWYRVKGGYTF,TGTGCCAGCAGTGACCCCTTGTGGTACAGGGTAAAAGGGGGCTACACCTTC
TRBJ2-2,NA,TRBD2,17,TRBV7-3,CASSLQAGGPGTGELFF,TGTGCCAGCAGCTTACAAGCGGGAGGGCCGGGCACCGGGGAGCTGTTTTTT
TRBJ2-5,NA,NA,16,TRBV5-6,CASRFLSGEVKETQYF,TGTGCCAGCAGATTCCTTAGCGGTGAGGTAAAGGAGACCCAGTACTTC
TRBJ2-7,NA,NA,14,TRBV29-1,CSVVRQGPPYEQYF,TGCAGCGTTGTAAGGCAGGGGCCCCCCTACGAGCAGTACTTC
TRBJ2-1,NA,NA,15,TRBV25-1,CASSATRGAYNEQFF,TGTGCCAGCAGTGCAACTAGAGGGGCCTACAATGAGCAGTTCTTC
TRBJ2-7,NA,NA,13,TRBV2,CATGANGYYEQYF,TGTGCCACTGGGGCAAACGGTTACTACGAGCAGTACTTC
TRBJ1-4,NA,NA,12,TRBV28,CASQGTNEKLFF,TGTGCCAGTCAGGGAACTAATGAAAAACTGTTTTTT
TRBJ1-6,NA,TRBD1,14,TRBV19,CASSIGQGYSPLHF,TGTGCCAGTAGTATTGGACAGGGGTATTCACCCCTCCACTTT
TRBJ2-1,NA,NA,15,TRBV5-1,CASSLGPGVYNEQFF,TGCGCCAGCAGCTTGGGGCCGGGAGTCTACAATGAGCAGTTCTTC
TRBJ2-7,NA,TRBD2,16,TRBV5-1,CASSLGYRGEGYEQYF,TGCGCCAGCAGCTTGGGCTATCGAGGGGAGGGCTACGAGCAGTACTTC
TRBJ1-5,NA,NA,15,TRBV19,CASSIGRASNQPQHF,TGTGCCAGTAGTATAGGCAGGGCTAGCAATCAGCCCCAGCATTTT
TRBJ1-5,NA,TRBD1,14,TRBV30,CAWRPGGRHQPQHF,TGTGCCTGGAGGCCAGGGGGTAGGCATCAGCCCCAGCATTTT
TRBJ2-5,NA,NA,14,TRBV5-5,CASSRADSQETQYF,TGTGCCAGCAGCCGAGCGGACAGCCAAGAGACCCAGTACTTC
TRBJ1-5,NA,TRBD1,15,TRBV28,CASSSGQGAYQPQHF,TGTGCCAGCAGTTCCGGACAGGGGGCCTATCAGCCCCAGCATTTT
TRBJ2-1,NA,TRBD2,17,TRBV29-1,CSVVTSGRRGTYNEQFF,TGCAGCGTTGTGACTAGCGGGAGAAGGGGTACCTACAATGAGCAGTTCTTC
TRBJ1-5,once,NA,14,TRBV5-1,CASSSTGGNQPQHF,TGCGCCAGCAGTAGTACCGGAGGCAATCAGCCCCAGCATTTT
TRBJ1-2,NA,TRBD1,16,TRBV28,CAGSFGTGGVSYGYTF,TGTGCCGGTTCCTTTGGGACAGGGGGCGTCTCCTATGGCTACACCTTC
TRBJ1-1,few,TRBD1,14,TRBV30,CAGCRGQGNTEAFF,TGTGCCGGCTGCCGGGGACAGGGCAACACTGAAGCTTTCTTT
TRBJ1-4,NA,NA,16,TRBV18,CASSQTLGRGNEKLFF,TGTGCCAGCTCCCAAACCCTCGGGAGGGGTAATGAAAAACTGTTTTTT
TRBJ2-2,NA,NA,16,TRBV11-1,CASSLAHYTNTGELFF,TGTGCCAGCAGCTTAGCGCACTACACAAACACCGGGGAGCTGTTTTTT
TRBJ2-7,NA,TRBD2,14,TRBV14,CASRPGLVRHEQYF,TGTGCCAGCAGGCCGGGACTAGTGAGGCACGAGCAGTACTTC
TRBJ1-2,NA,NA,12,TRBV2,CASRDYQGVYTF,TGTGCCAGCAGGGATTACCAAGGAGTCTACACCTTC
TRBJ1-2,NA,NA,13,TRBV28,CASTARGARGYTF,TGTGCCAGCACCGCCCGGGGGGCTCGAGGCTACACCTTC
TRBJ1-2,few,NA,13,TRBV7-2,CASSLVLGSGYTF,TGTGCCAGCAGCTTAGTATTGGGATCTGGCTACACCTTC
TRBJ2-7,NA,TRBD2,17,TRBV27,CASSLGLAGEESYEQYF,TGTGCCAGCAGTCTGGGACTAGCGGGAGAGGAATCCTACGAGCAGTACTTC
TRBJ2-1,NA,NA,12,TRBV27,CASSTPYNEQFF,TGTGCCAGCTCCACACCATACAATGAGCAGTTCTTC
TRBJ1-5,NA,NA,13,TRBV4-1,CASSRTPGQPQHF,TGCGCCAGCAGCCGGACCCCGGGACAGCCCCAGCATTTT
TRBJ2-1,NA,NA,15,TRBV9,CASSVGVSLYNEQFF,TGTGCCAGCAGCGTAGGTGTTAGCCTGTACAATGAGCAGTTCTTC
TRBJ1-3,NA,NA,17,TRBV27,CASRPTGRGFSGNTIYF,TGTGCCAGCAGACCAACCGGCCGCGGGTTCTCTGGAAACACCATATATTTT
TRBJ2-1,NA,TRBD1,14,TRBV28,CASSLQGANNEQFF,TGTGCCAGCAGTTTACAGGGGGCGAACAATGAGCAGTTCTTC
TRBJ2-2,NA,TRBD1,19,TRBV19,CASSPTTGVSGARTGELFF,TGTGCCAGTAGTCCCACGACAGGGGTGTCGGGAGCCCGAACCGGGGAGCTGTTTTTT
TRBJ2-1,NA,NA,11,TRBV7-9,CASSQEVEQFF,TGTGCCAGCAGCCAAGAGGTTGAGCAGTTCTTC
TRBJ2-7,many,NA,15,TRBV7-9,CASSLGPNPPYEQYF,TGTGCCAGCAGCTTAGGGCCAAACCCACCTTACGAGCAGTACTTC
TRBJ2-6,NA,NA,14,TRBV7-9,CANRGSSGANVLTF,TGTGCTAACCGGGGGTCCTCTGGGGCCAACGTCCTGACTTTC
TRBJ2-5,once,NA,14,TRBV21-1,CASSPRAWGETQYF,TGTGCCAGCAGTCCCAGGGCGTGGGGGGAGACCCAGTACTTC
TRBJ1-3,NA,NA,15,TRBV4-2,CASSQDRTSGNTIYF,TGTGCCAGCAGCCAAGACCGGACCTCTGGAAACACCATATATTTT
TRBJ2-2,NA,TRBD1,16,TRBV5-1,CASLGTGVPNTGELFF,TGCGCCAGCCTCGGGACAGGAGTTCCGAACACCGGGGAGCTGTTTTTT
TRBJ2-4,NA,NA,19,TRBV4-2,CASSQESEGYTLAKNIQYF,TGTGCCAGCAGCCAAGAAAGTGAAGGCTACACCCTAGCCAAAAACATTCAGTACTTC
TRBJ2-7,NA,TRBD1,13,TRBV6-6,CASFRDRGTEQYF,TGTGCCAGTTTTCGGGACAGGGGAACCGAGCAGTACTTC
TRBJ1-4,NA,NA,15,TRBV6-6,CASSYSTGLNEKLFF,TGTGCCAGCAGTTACTCGACAGGCCTTAATGAAAAACTGTTTTTT
TRBJ1-5,NA,NA,15,TRBV14,CASSQIPYSNQPQHF,TGTGCCAGCAGCCAGATACCCTATAGCAATCAGCCCCAGCATTTT